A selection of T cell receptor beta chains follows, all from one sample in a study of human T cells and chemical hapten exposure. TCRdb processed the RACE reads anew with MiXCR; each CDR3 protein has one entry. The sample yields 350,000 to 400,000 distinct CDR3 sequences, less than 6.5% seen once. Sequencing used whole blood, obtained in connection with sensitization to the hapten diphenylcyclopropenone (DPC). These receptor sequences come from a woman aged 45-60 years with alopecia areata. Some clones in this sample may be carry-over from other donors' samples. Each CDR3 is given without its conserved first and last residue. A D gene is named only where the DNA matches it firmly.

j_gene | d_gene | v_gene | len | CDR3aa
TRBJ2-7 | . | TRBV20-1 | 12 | SAREARANYEQY
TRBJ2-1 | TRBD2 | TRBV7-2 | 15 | ASSLGRREFGGNEQF
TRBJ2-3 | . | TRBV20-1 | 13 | SAREVAGSTDTQY
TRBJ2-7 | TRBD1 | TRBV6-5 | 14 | ASSYPGGTGRYEQY
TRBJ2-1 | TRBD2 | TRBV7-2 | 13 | ASSLFQRGGNEQF
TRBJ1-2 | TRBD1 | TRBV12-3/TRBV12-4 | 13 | ASIGPDRVGYGYT
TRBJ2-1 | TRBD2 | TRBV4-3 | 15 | ASSQALLAGEGAEQF
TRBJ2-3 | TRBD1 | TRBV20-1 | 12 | SATPGQVTDTQY
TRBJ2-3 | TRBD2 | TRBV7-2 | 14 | ASSSRSGGSTDTQY
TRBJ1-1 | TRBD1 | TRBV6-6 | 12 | ASSPGTGTTEAF
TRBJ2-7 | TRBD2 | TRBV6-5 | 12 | ASSYGTSGSEQY
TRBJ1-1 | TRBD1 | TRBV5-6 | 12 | ASSKGGAGTEAF
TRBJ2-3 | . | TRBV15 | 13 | ATSRDRLVSDTQY
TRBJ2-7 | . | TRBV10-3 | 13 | AISLDSAGGRKQY
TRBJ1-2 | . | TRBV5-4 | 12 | ASSFPGDTYGYT
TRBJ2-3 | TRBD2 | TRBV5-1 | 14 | ASSRLPSGGLDTQY
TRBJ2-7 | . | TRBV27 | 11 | ASSLTVLYEQY
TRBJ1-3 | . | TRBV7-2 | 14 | ASSLGGLVDGNTIY
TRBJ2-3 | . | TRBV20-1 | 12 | SAPRFADTDTQY
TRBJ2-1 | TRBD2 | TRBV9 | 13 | ASSVGSSGLNEQF
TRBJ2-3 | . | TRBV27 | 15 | ASSFFPTSRGTDTQY
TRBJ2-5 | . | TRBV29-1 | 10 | SVPAGTETQY
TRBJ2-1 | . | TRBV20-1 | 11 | SARADYGRSQF
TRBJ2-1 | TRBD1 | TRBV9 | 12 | ASSLGTGLNEQF
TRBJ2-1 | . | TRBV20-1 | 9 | SAHSYNEQF
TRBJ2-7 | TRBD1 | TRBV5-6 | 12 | ASSPFRDRAEQY
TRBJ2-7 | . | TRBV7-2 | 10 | ASSPRYYEQY
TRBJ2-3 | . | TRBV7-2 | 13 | ASSLTLGVGDTQY
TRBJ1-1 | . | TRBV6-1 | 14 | ASSEWASWGDTEAF
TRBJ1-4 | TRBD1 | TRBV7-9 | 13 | ASSPPTGEKEKLF
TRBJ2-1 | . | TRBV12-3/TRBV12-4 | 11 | ASSFGGSNEQF
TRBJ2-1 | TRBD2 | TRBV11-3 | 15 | ASSLGAAGGPYNEQF
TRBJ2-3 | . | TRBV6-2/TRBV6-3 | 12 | ASERTSSTDTQY
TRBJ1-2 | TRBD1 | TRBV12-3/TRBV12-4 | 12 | ASSSRTGGDGYT
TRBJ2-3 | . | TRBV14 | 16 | ASSQGGGRRDYTDTQY
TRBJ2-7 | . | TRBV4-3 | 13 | ASSHSLALSYEQY
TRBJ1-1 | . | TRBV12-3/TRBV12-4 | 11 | ASRPPGGGEAF
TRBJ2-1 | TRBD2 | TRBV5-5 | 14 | ASSPWGTSGRNEQF
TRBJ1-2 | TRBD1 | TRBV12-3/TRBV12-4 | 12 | ASSPGQGRNGYT
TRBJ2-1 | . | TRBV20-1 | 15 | SGKSAEAPSSYNEQF
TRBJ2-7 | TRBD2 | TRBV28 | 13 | ASSPPGLAGYEQY
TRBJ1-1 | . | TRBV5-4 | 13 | ASSLGGARDTEAF